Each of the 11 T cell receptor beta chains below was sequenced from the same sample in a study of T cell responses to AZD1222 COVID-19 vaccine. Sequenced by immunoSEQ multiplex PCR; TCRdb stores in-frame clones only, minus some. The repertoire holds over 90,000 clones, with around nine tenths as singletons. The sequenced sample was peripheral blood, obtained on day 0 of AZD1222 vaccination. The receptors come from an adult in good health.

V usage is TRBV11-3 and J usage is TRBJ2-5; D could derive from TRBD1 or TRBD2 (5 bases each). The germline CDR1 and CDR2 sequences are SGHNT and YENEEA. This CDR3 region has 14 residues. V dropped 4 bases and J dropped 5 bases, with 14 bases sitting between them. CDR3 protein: CASSSRGESETQYF. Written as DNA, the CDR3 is TGTGCCAGCAGCTCGAGAGGGGAGAGCGAGACCCAGTACTTC.

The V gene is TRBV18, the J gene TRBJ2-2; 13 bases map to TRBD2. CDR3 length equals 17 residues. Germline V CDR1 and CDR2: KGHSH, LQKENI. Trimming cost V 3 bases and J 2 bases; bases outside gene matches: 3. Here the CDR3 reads CASSPGLAGINTGELFF. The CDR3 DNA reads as TGTGCCAGCTCACCGGGACTAGCGGGAATAAACACCGGGGAGCTGTTTTTT.

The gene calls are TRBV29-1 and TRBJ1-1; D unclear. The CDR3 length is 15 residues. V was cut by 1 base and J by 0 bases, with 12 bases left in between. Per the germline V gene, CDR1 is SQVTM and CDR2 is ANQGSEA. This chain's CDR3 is CSVEGWAILNTEAFF. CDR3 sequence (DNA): TGCAGCGTTGAAGGTTGGGCCATATTGAACACTGAAGCTTTCTTT.

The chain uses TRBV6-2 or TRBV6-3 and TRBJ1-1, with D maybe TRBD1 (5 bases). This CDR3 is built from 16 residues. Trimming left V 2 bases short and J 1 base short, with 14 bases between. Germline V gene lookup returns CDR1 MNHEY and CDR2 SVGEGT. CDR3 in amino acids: CASSYVSGRENTEAFF. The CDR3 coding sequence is TGTGCCAGCAGTTACGTTTCGGGACGGGAGAACACTGAAGCTTTCTTT.

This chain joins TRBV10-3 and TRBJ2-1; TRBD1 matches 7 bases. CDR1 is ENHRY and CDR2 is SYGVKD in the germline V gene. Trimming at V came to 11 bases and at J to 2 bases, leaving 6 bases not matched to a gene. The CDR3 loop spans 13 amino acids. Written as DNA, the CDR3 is TGTGCCTTCGCGACAGGGACCTACAATGAGCAGTTCTTC. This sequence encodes CAFATGTYNEQFF.

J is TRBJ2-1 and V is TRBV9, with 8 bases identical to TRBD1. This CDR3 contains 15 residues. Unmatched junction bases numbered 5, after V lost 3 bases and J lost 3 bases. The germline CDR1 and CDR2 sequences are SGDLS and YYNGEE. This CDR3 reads CASSGQGMGYNEQFF. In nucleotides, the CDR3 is TGTGCCAGCAGCGGACAGGGGATGGGCTACAATGAGCAGTTCTTC.

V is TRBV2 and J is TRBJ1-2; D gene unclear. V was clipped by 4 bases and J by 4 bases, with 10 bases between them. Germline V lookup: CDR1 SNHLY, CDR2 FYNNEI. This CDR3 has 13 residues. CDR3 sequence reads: CASSGGAFYGYTF. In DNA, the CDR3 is TGTGCCAGCAGTGGAGGCGCGTTCTATGGCTACACCTTC.

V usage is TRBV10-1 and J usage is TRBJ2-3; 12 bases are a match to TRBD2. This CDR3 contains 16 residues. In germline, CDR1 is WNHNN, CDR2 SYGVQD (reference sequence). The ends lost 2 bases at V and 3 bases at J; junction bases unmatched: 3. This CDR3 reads CASSELAGGPTDTQYF. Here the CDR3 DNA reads TGCGCCAGCAGTGAGCTAGCGGGGGGGCCTACAGATACGCAGTATTTT.

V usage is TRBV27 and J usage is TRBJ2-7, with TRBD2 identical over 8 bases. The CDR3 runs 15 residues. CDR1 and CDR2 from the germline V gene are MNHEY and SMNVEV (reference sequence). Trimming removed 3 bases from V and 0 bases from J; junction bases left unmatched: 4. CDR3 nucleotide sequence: TGTGCCAGCAGTTTTGTAGCGGGGTCCTCCTACGAGCAGTACTTC. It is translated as CASSFVAGSSYEQYF.

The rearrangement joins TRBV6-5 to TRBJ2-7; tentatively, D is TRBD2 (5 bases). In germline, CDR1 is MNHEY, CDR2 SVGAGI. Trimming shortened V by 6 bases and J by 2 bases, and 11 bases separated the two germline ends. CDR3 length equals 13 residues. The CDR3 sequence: CASSADLTYEQYF. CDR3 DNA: TGTGCCAGCAGCGCGGACTTAACCTACGAGCAGTACTTC.

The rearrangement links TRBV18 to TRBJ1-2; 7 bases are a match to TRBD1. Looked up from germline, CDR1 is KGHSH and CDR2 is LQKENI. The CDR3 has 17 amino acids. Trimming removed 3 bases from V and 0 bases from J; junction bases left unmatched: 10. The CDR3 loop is CASSPVGQKISNYGYTF. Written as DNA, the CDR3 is TGTGCCAGCTCACCCGTGGGACAGAAGATCTCTAACTATGGCTACACCTTC.